A single sample gave rise to the 11 T cell receptor beta chains below, sequenced in a study of identical twins' blood T cells. TCRdb re-derived calls from the 5' RACE reads in MiXCR, one entry per CDR3 protein. Of about 370,000 distinct CDR3 sequences listed, roughly 27% were seen once; the top ten hold 5.5% to 6.5%. Sequenced input: PBMCs. The origin of the receptors is a woman between 18 and 55 years old in good health.

The chain combines TRBV7-2 with TRBJ2-7; perhaps TRBD1 as D (6 bases). The CDR3 length is 13 residues. The V gene's germline CDR1 is SGHTA and CDR2 FQGNSA. V dropped 2 bases and J dropped 5 bases, with 10 bases sitting between them. The CDR3 DNA reads as TGTGCCAGCAGCTTACGGACAGTCCACGAGCAGTACTTC. Its translation: CASSLRTVHEQYF.

The V gene is TRBV6-1, the J gene TRBJ1-1; perhaps TRBD1 as D (5 bases). This CDR3 has 13 amino acids. Between the trimmed V and J ends, which lost 10 bases and 2 bases, there was a span of 14 bases. Germline V lookup: CDR1 MNHNS, CDR2 SASEGT. CDR3 region: CATHTGANTEAFF. In DNA form, the CDR3 reads TGTGCCACACACACCGGGGCTAACACTGAAGCTTTCTTT.

This clonotype was recorded at least ten times. The genes are TRBV12-3 or TRBV12-4 and TRBJ1-5; the D gene is possibly TRBD1 (5 bases). This CDR3 has 13 residues. Trimming cost V 7 bases and J 2 bases, with 9 bases left between them. The CDR3 loop is CASTGRGNQPQHF. In nucleotides, the CDR3 is TGTGCCAGCACCGGCAGGGGCAATCAGCCCCAGCATTTT.

V usage is TRBV6-2 or TRBV6-3 and J usage is TRBJ1-1, with D uncertain. This CDR3 has 12 residues. Germline lookup yields CDR1 MNHEY and CDR2 SVGEGT. V was clipped by 8 bases and J by 5 bases, with 12 bases between them. The DNA for the CDR3 is TGTGCCAGCGCCCACGGTCGGACTGAAGCTTTCTTT. It encodes CASAHGRTEAFF.

This clonotype came up many times. V is TRBV19 and J is TRBJ1-1, with a tentative D call TRBD1 (6 bases). The V end lost 3 bases, the J end lost 1 base, and 9 bases lay between the germline ends. The V gene's germline CDR1 is LNHDA and CDR2 SQIVND (reference sequence). The CDR3 runs 14 residues. The CDR3, as DNA: TGTGCCAGTAGTATTGGCAGGGGGAACACTGAAGCTTTCTTT. It codes for CASSIGRGNTEAFF.

This clonotype was seen repeatedly, ten times or more. V and J are TRBV20-1 and TRBJ2-1; D is uncertain. V dropped 3 bases and J dropped 0 bases, with 9 bases sitting between them. Germline CDR1 DFQATT, CDR2 SNEGSKA (reference sequence). CDR3 length equals 14 residues. CDR3 DNA sequence: TGCAGTGCTAGGGGGATCCTCTCCTACAATGAGCAGTTCTTC. This translates into CSARGILSYNEQFF.

The chain couples TRBV20-1 to TRBJ1-1; 7 bases are shared with TRBD1. CDR1 and CDR2 (germline): DFQATT, SNEGSKA (reference sequence). The CDR3 is 11 residues long. Trimming took 6 bases from V and 11 from J; bases not matched to a gene: 9. The CDR3 DNA reads TGCAGTGCCCAGAACAGGGGTGGTGCTTTCTTT. This translates into CSAQNRGGAFF.

Only a few counts were recorded for this clonotype. V and J are TRBV5-1 and TRBJ2-7; the match to TRBD1 covers 9 bases. The CDR3 spans 12 residues. V shed 3 bases and J 10 bases; nucleotides not matched to a gene: 5. The germline V gene has CDR1 SGHRS and CDR2 YFSETQ. The CDR3 here is CASSSGQGKQYF. Here the CDR3 DNA reads TGCGCCAGCAGCTCGGGACAGGGAAAACAGTACTTC.

V and J are TRBV12-3 or TRBV12-4 and TRBJ2-1; D possibly uses TRBD1 or TRBD2 (5 bases each). This CDR3 contains 14 residues. Trimming pared 4 bases from V and 8 bases from J, leaving 15 bases between. The CDR3 region has the DNA TGTGCCAGCAGTTGGGCCCCCTGGGACGATGAGCAGTTCTTC. It codes for CASSWAPWDDEQFF.

CDR3 nucleotides: TGTGCCATCCGTGTAGAAGGGTTGAACACTGAAGCTTTCTTT. Translated, it gives CAIRVEGLNTEAFF. V is TRBV10-3 and J is TRBJ1-1, with unresolved D. Germline values: CDR1 ENHRY, CDR2 SYGVKD. The CDR3 is 14 amino acids. Trimming took off 8 bases at V and 0 bases at J, with 13 bases between the two ends.

The DNA for the CDR3 is TGCAGTGCTAGATTTTCCGGGGAGGGGTCCTATGGCTACACCTTC. This encodes CSARFSGEGSYGYTF. The J gene is TRBJ1-2, the V gene TRBV20-1, with D perhaps matching TRBD1 (5 bases). The CDR3 is 15 residues long. Germline CDR1 is DFQATT and CDR2 is SNEGSKA (reference sequence). The V gene lost 2 bases and the J gene lost 4 bases, with 17 bases spanning the gap.